What follows are 29 T cell receptor beta chains derived from one specimen sequenced in a study of shared clonotypes between healthy human individuals. Only in-frame clones appear in the TCRdb table, and some are missing; sequencing was by immunoSEQ multiplex PCR. The table records 2 million or so clones, 85% to 95% of them present only once. Input material: naive CD4+ T cells sorted from blood. As to subset: CD45RA+ positively selected. The receptors originated from a man between 18 and 29 years old in good health.

V and J are TRBV7-2 and TRBJ2-7, with 8 nucleotides matching TRBD1. Germline V gene lookup returns CDR1 SGHTA and CDR2 FQGNSA. Trimming removed 7 bases from V and 4 bases from J; junction bases left unmatched: 9. This CDR3 is 14 amino acids long. Here the CDR3 reads CASTSGQGAYEQYF. CDR3 sequence (DNA): TGTGCCAGCACCTCAGGACAGGGTGCATACGAGCAGTACTTC. The variable domain in full, completed from reference TRBV7-2 and TRBJ2-7, reads GAGVSQSPSNKVTEKGKDVELRCDPISGHTALYWYRQSLGQGLEFLIYFQGNSAPDKSGLPSDRFSAERTGGSVSTLTIQRTQQEDSAVYLCASTSGQGAYEQYFGPGTRLTVT.

This clone was observed once. V usage is TRBV5-4 and J usage is TRBJ1-2; 8 nucleotides align to TRBD1. Per germline, CDR1 SGHNT and CDR2 YYREEE (reference sequence). The CDR3 consists of 14 residues. V shed 3 bases, J shed 2 bases, and the junction held 3 bases outside the gene matches. The CDR3: CASSSDRANYGYTF. CDR3 DNA sequence: TGTGCCAGCAGCTCGGACAGGGCGAACTATGGCTACACCTTC. Full variable domain (rest looked up from reference TRBV5-4 and TRBJ1-2): ETGVTQSPTHLIKTRGQQVTLRCSSQSGHNTVSWYQQALGQGPQFIFQYYREEENGRGNFPPRFSGLQFPNYSSELNVNALELDDSALYLCASSSDRANYGYTFGSGTRLTVV.

The V and J genes are TRBV18 and TRBJ1-2; D gene ambiguous. CDR1 KGHSH and CDR2 LQKENI come from the germline V gene. The V end was cut by 3 bases, the J end by 4 bases, with 15 bases between. The CDR3 covers 15 residues. This chain's CDR3 is CASSPPTTGSYGYTF. The CDR3 bases are TGTGCCAGCTCACCCCCCACAACCGGGAGCTATGGCTACACCTTC.

This clone was counted between two and nine times. The rearrangement links TRBV19 to TRBJ1-2; a possible D gene is TRBD1 (6 bases). Germline values: CDR1 LNHDA, CDR2 SQIVND (reference sequence). The CDR3 sequence is 13 residues long. With 9 bases removed from V and 8 bases from J, the gap between germline ends came to 19 bases. The DNA for the CDR3 is TGTGCCAGCAGGGACCCGGGACATGCAGGCTACACCTTC. Its protein is CASRDPGHAGYTF.

The J gene is TRBJ1-1, the V gene TRBV6-5, with TRBD1 matching 7 bases. This CDR3 region has 12 residues. Germline CDR1 MNHEY, CDR2 SVGAGI. Germline trimming cut 4 bases from V and 11 bases from J; bases unmatched to any gene: 7. CDR3 nucleotide sequence: TGTGCCAGCAGTTCCCTACAGGGGTCGGCTTTCTTT. It yields the protein CASSSLQGSAFF.

This sequence joins TRBV5-1 and TRBJ1-2; the match to TRBD1 covers 11 bases. There are 17 residues in the CDR3. Germline V lookup: CDR1 SGHRS, CDR2 YFSETQ. Trimming took 3 bases from V and 2 from J; bases not matched to a gene: 9. This CDR3 is CASSSGTGGSKNYGYTF. The CDR3 DNA reads TGCGCCAGCAGCTCCGGGACAGGGGGATCGAAGAACTATGGCTACACCTTC.

The chain joins TRBV9 to TRBJ2-1, with 13 nucleotides matching TRBD2. This CDR3 has 16 amino acids. CDR1 and CDR2 from the germline V gene are SGDLS and YYNGEE. The V and J ends lost 1 base and 5 bases, in that order; junction bases with no gene match: 3. The DNA for the CDR3 is TGTGCCAGCAGCGTAAGACTAGCGGGAGGCAACAATGAGCAGTTCTTC. Residues: CASSVRLAGGNNEQFF.

V is TRBV5-1 and J is TRBJ2-1; 8 positions agree with TRBD2. The CDR3 is made up of 14 amino acids. Germline assignment: CDR1 SGHRS and CDR2 YFSETQ. J lost 3 bases, V lost 4 bases, and 3 bases had no gene match. The CDR3 sequence: CASSVLADYNEQFF. Here the CDR3 DNA reads TGCGCCAGCAGCGTACTAGCGGACTACAATGAGCAGTTCTTC.

This sequence joins TRBV12-5 and TRBJ2-2; D remains unclear. This CDR3 comprises 13 residues. V lost 7 bases to trimming and J lost 8 bases, with 14 bases between them. Germline V gene lookup returns CDR1 LGHNT and CDR2 FRNRAP. Written as DNA, the CDR3 is TGTGCTAGTGCAAAGCGTTCCGAGGGGGAGCTGTTTTTT. This codes for CASAKRSEGELFF.

The chain links TRBV28 to TRBJ2-7; D possibly corresponds to TRBD1 (5 bases). Looked up from germline, CDR1 is MDHEN and CDR2 is SYDVKM. The CDR3 runs to 15 residues. V dropped 2 bases and J dropped 7 bases, with 18 bases sitting between them. CDR3 protein: CASSLPDQGSGEQYF. As DNA, the CDR3 is TGTGCCAGCAGTTTACCCGATCAGGGAAGTGGGGAGCAGTACTTC.

This rearrangement joins TRBV7-2 to TRBJ2-7, with D possibly being TRBD2 (7 bases). The germline V gene has CDR1 SGHTA and CDR2 FQGNSA. This CDR3 region has 17 residues. Between the trimmed V and J ends, which lost 1 base and 0 bases, there was a span of 16 bases. The CDR3: CASSLVGGLAVSYEQYF. For the CDR3, the DNA is TGTGCCAGCAGCTTAGTGGGGGGCCTAGCGGTCTCCTACGAGCAGTACTTC.

The J gene is TRBJ1-5, the V gene TRBV4-1; no clear D. From germline, CDR1 is MGHRA and CDR2 YSYEKL. With 3 bases removed from V and 0 bases from J, the gap between germline ends came to 6 bases. The CDR3 covers 14 residues. CDR3 bases: TGCGCCAGCAGCCATGTTATTAGCAATCAGCCCCAGCATTTT. Protein product: CASSHVISNQPQHF.

This chain connects TRBV19 to TRBJ1-2; the D gene is possibly TRBD1 (5 bases). Germline assignment: CDR1 LNHDA and CDR2 SQIVND (reference sequence). V lost 3 bases, J lost 4 bases, and 15 bases lay in between. This CDR3 has 15 residues. The CDR3 DNA follows: TGTGCCAGTAGTATCCGGGGGGAAGCTCTCTATGGCTACACCTTC. Its protein product is CASSIRGEALYGYTF.

The chain links TRBV6-1 to TRBJ2-2; possibly TRBD1 for D (5 bases). The germline CDR1 and CDR2 sequences are MNHNS and SASEGT. The CDR3 loop spans 16 amino acids. Trimming stripped 1 base from V and 1 base from J, with 10 bases between. CDR3 in amino acids: CASSEGNRKNTGELFF. The CDR3 DNA reads TGTGCCAGCAGTGAAGGGAACAGGAAGAACACCGGGGAGCTGTTTTTT.

The genes are TRBV9 and TRBJ2-5; possible D gene TRBD2, 7 bases. The CDR3 sequence is 16 residues long. The V end was cut by 4 bases, the J end by 2 bases, with 18 bases between. In germline, CDR1 is SGDLS, CDR2 YYNGEE. The CDR3 DNA follows: TGTGCCAGCAGCTCCGGGGTCAGGGGAGGGCAAGAGACCCAGTACTTC. As protein: CASSSGVRGGQETQYF.

In DNA form, the CDR3 reads TGTGCCAGCGGCTCCAGGGTGGGGACCCAGTACTTC. Its translation is CASGSRVGTQYF. The V call is TRBV28, the J call TRBJ2-5, with D possibly TRBD1 on 5 matching bases. CDR3 length equals 12 residues. V lost 8 bases to trimming and J lost 7 bases, with 14 bases between them. Germline V lookup: CDR1 MDHEN, CDR2 SYDVKM.

The chain links TRBV25-1 to TRBJ1-5; D not certain. This CDR3 is 15 amino acids long. Per the germline V gene, CDR1 is MGHDK and CDR2 is SYGVNS. V gave up 4 bases and J gave up 0 bases, with 10 bases separating them. For the CDR3, the DNA is TGTGCCAGCAGTGCAAAGGGATATAGCAATCAGCCCCAGCATTTT. It is translated as CASSAKGYSNQPQHF.

The chain combines TRBV28 with TRBJ2-1; 11 bases map to TRBD2. Germline CDR1 reads MDHEN; CDR2 reads SYDVKM. Losses at the gene ends were 4 bases for V and 2 bases for J; bases not matched to a gene: 4. The CDR3 runs 16 residues. In DNA form, the CDR3 reads TGTGCCAGCAGTTGGACTAGCGGGTTCACCTACAATGAGCAGTTCTTC. This translates into CASSWTSGFTYNEQFF.

The CDR3 nucleotides read TGTGCCAGCATGGCGAGACAGAGCTCCTATAATTCACCCCTCCACTTT. Translated, it gives CASMARQSSYNSPLHF. The chain joins TRBV6-4 to TRBJ1-6, with D perhaps TRBD1 (5 bases). The V gene's germline CDR1 is MRHNA and CDR2 SNTAGT. Trimming left V 7 bases short and J 0 bases short, with 13 bases between. This CDR3 has 16 residues.

This chain uses TRBV28 with TRBJ2-3; 8 bases agree with TRBD1. Germline V gene sequence: CDR1 MDHEN, CDR2 SYDVKM. This CDR3 contains 14 residues. The J segment lost 6 bases and the V segment lost 5 bases, leaving 7 bases of the junction unmatched. The CDR3 protein is CASSTRTGLDTQYF. Written as DNA, the CDR3 is TGTGCCAGCAGTACCAGGACAGGGCTCGATACGCAGTATTTT.

The chain recombines TRBV5-4 with TRBJ2-2, with 7 bases matching TRBD2. Per germline, CDR1 SGHNT and CDR2 YYREEE (reference sequence). The CDR3 covers 15 residues. Unmatched junction bases numbered 3, after V lost 4 bases and J lost 0 bases. The chain's CDR3 is CASSQGLPNTGELFF. In DNA form, the CDR3 reads TGTGCCAGCAGCCAGGGACTACCGAACACCGGGGAGCTGTTTTTT.

J is TRBJ1-5 and V is TRBV7-2, with TRBD1 as a possible D gene (5 bases). CDR1 is SGHTA, CDR2 FQGNSA, per germline. CDR3 size: 15 residues. Trimming took off 7 bases at V and 1 base at J, with 14 bases between the two ends. CDR3 bases: TGTGCCAGCAAACAGTTTGGGGGGAGCAATCAGCCCCAGCATTTT. Translated: CASKQFGGSNQPQHF.

This rearrangement joins TRBV5-6 to TRBJ1-4; 9 nucleotides line up with TRBD1. With V trimmed by 4 bases and J by 7 bases, 8 bases remained unmatched. Germline V gene sequence: CDR1 SGHDT, CDR2 YYEEEE. CDR3 length: 15 amino acids. Written as DNA, the CDR3 is TGTGCCAGCAGCGTTGACGACAGGGGGGGTGAAAAACTGTTTTTT. Translation gives CASSVDDRGGEKLFF.

The chain recombines TRBV21-1 with TRBJ1-1; TRBD1, the table's D call, lacks a check against the DNA. TRBV21-1 is tagged as a pseudogene. The CDR3 totals 20 residues. The CDR3 DNA is TGTGCCAGCAGCAAATCTGGGATGGGGACCGGGACAGGGAAGGCCACTGAAGCTTTCTTT. Translating gives CASSKSGMGTGTGKATEAFF.

This chain links TRBV5-1 with TRBJ1-2; 9 bases agree with TRBD1. The J segment lost 9 bases and the V segment lost 2 bases, leaving 8 bases of the junction unmatched. This CDR3 has 14 amino acids. Germline V gene data show CDR1 as SGHRS and CDR2 as YFSETQ. The CDR3 spells CASSLTGGQRSYTF. The CDR3 region has the DNA TGCGCCAGCAGCTTAACAGGGGGCCAAAGGAGCTACACCTTC.

J is TRBJ2-5 and V is TRBV9, with 8 bases aligning to TRBD2. There are 16 residues in the CDR3. With V trimmed by 0 bases and J by 4 bases, 8 bases remained unmatched. Germline assignment: CDR1 SGDLS and CDR2 YYNGEE. The CDR3 is CASSVGSGRSGETQYF. CDR3 nucleotides: TGTGCCAGCAGCGTAGGCAGCGGGAGATCGGGAGAGACCCAGTACTTC. Together with reference TRBV9 and TRBJ2-5, the CDR3 gives the full variable domain: DSGVTQTPKHLITATGQRVTLRCSPRSGDLSVYWYQQSLDQGLQFLIQYYNGEERAKGNILERFSAQQFPDLHSELNLSSLELGDSALYFCASSVGSGRSGETQYFGPGTRLLVL.

Concerning this clone: Germline is not matched at one junction end, which may reflect a read error. This chain connects TRBV7-7 to TRBJ2-7; no clear D gene. The CDR3 is 13 amino acids. The germline V gene encodes CDR1 SSHAT and CDR2 FNYEAQ (reference sequence). CDR3 region: CASSLPFCYEQYF. CDR3 DNA sequence: TGTGCTAGCAGTTTACCATTTTGCTACGAGCAGTACTTC.

The rearrangement uses TRBV11-2 and TRBJ2-5, with D perhaps matching TRBD2 (6 bases). CDR1 and CDR2 from the germline V gene are SGHAT and FQNNGV. The CDR3 is 16 amino acids. Trimming took 1 base from V and 4 from J, leaving 16 bases between them. CDR3 sequence (DNA): TGTGCCAGCAGCTTAGCTCTGGGAGGCTTTCTAGAGACCCAGTACTTC. This codes for CASSLALGGFLETQYF.

V usage is TRBV5-1 and J usage is TRBJ2-5; the D is unclear. Trimming left V 3 bases short and J 2 bases short, with 8 bases between. The V gene's germline CDR1 is SGHRS and CDR2 YFSETQ. CDR3 length equals 13 residues. The CDR3 DNA sequence: TGCGCCAGCAGCTCTAACAGACAAGAGACCCAGTACTTC. This gives the protein CASSSNRQETQYF. The variable domain in full, with the rest retrieved from reference TRBV5-1 and TRBJ2-5, is KAGVTQTPRYLIKTRGQQVTLSCSPISGHRSVSWYQQTPGQGLQFLFEYFSETQRNKGNFPGRFSGRQFSNSRSEMNVSTLELGDSALYLCASSSNRQETQYFGPGTRLLVL.